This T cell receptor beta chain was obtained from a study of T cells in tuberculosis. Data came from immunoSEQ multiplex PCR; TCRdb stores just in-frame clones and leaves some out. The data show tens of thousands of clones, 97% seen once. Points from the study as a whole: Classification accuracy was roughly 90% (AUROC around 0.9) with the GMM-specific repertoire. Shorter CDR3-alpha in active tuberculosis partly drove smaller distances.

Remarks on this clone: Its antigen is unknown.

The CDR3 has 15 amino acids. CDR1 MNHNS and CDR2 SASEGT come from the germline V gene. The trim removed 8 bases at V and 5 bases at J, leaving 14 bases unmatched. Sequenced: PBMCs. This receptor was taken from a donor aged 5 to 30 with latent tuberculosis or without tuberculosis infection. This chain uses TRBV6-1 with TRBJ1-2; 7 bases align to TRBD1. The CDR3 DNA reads TGTGCCAGCGTTGTTCACAGGGGCCAGGATTATGGCTACACCTTC. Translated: CASVVHRGQDYGYTF.